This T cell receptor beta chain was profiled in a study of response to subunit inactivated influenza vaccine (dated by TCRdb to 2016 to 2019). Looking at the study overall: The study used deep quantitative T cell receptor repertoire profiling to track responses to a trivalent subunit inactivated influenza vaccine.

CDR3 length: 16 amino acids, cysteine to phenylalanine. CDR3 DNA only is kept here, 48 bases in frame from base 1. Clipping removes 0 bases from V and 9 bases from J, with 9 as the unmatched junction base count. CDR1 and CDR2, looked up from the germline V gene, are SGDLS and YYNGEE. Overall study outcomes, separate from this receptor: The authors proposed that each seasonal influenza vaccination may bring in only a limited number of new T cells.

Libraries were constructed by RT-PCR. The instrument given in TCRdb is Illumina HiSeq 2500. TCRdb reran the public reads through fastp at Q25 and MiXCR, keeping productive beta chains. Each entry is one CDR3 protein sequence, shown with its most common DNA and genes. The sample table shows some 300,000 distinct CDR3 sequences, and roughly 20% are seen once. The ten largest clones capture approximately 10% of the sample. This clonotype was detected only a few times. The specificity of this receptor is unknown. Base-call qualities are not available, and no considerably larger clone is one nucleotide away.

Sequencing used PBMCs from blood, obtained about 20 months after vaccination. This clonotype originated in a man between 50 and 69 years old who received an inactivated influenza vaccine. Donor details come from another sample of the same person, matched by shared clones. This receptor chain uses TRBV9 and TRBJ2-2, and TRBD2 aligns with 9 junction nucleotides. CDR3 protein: CASSVGLRGGSWELFF. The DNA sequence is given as TGTGCCAGCAGCGTAGGGCTGCGGGGGGGTAGCTGGGAGCTGTTTTTT.